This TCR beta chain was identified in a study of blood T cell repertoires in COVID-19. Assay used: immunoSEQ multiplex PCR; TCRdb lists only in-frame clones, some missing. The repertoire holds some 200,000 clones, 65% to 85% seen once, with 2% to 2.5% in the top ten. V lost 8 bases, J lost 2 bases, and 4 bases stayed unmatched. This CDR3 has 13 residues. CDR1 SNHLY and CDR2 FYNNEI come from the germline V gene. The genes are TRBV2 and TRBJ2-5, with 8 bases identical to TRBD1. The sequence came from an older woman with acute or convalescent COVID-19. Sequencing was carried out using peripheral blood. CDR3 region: CASSQGVQETQYF. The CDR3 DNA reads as TGTGCCAGCTCACAGGGGGTTCAAGAGACCCAGTACTTC.